Listed below are T cell receptor beta chains from one sample, sequenced in a study of blood T cells in healthy people across ages. Using its own MiXCR run on the 5' RACE reads, TCRdb lists one record per CDR3 protein. The sample has about 1,400,000 distinct CDR3 sequences; 55% to 75% are singletons. The sample was blood. The receptors come from a man younger than 35 in good health. Each CDR3 is given with its conserved first and last residue. D genes are given only for firm matches. Clone size appears in some rows only: once, few, many, or a class for an expanded clone.

clone_size,j_call,v_call,d_call,cdr3_nt,cdr3_aa
few,TRBJ2-7,TRBV10-3,-,TGTGCCATCTCCGTGTCCAGGGAATCCTACGAGCAGTACTTC,CAISVSRESYEQYF
-,TRBJ2-7,TRBV4-3,-,TGCGCCAGCAGCCAACTCGGGACAACAGCCTACGAGCAGTACTTC,CASSQLGTTAYEQYF
-,TRBJ2-7,TRBV3-1,TRBD2,TGTGCCAGCAGCAAGATAGCGGGAGGGCCTTACGAGCAGTACTTC,CASSKIAGGPYEQYF
-,TRBJ2-5,TRBV6-1,-,TGTGCCAGCAGTGAAATGGGGCTCCAAGAGACCCAGTACTTC,CASSEMGLQETQYF
-,TRBJ2-3,TRBV12-5,TRBD1,TGTGCTAGTGCCAGGGACAGGGGAACAGATACGCAGTATTTT,CASARDRGTDTQYF
-,TRBJ2-6,TRBV12-3/TRBV12-4,TRBD1,TGTGCCAGCAGCCCCAGGGGGCTCACTGGGGCCAACGTCCTGACTTTC,CASSPRGLTGANVLTF
few,TRBJ1-4,TRBV29-1,-,TGCAGCGTTGGTGGCCCAGGGTTAACTAATGAAAAACTGTTTTTT,CSVGGPGLTNEKLFF
-,TRBJ2-7,TRBV20-1,-,TGCAGTGCTAGAGATCTCCTGGCAGGCTACGAGCAGTACTTC,CSARDLLAGYEQYF
many,TRBJ2-7,TRBV4-1,-,TGCGCCAGCAGCCAGGAAGTTACAGGGTACGAGCAGTACTTC,CASSQEVTGYEQYF
once,TRBJ2-1,TRBV12-3/TRBV12-4,TRBD1,TGTGCCAGCAGTTACGCCGGGACAGGGAAATACAATGAGCAGTTCTTC,CASSYAGTGKYNEQFF
-,TRBJ1-2,TRBV2,TRBD1,TGTGCCAGCATAGGGACAGGGGACCGTGGCTACACCTTC,CASIGTGDRGYTF
-,TRBJ2-7,TRBV20-1,-,TGCAGTGCTAGTCCGGGAGCTTTCCTCGAGCAGTACTTC,CSASPGAFLEQYF
few,TRBJ1-1,TRBV29-1,TRBD1,TGCAGCGTGACAGGGGGGCAGAAGAACACTGAAGCTTTCTTT,CSVTGGQKNTEAFF
-,TRBJ1-5,TRBV9,-,TGTGCCAGCAGCGTAGGGACAGCTTACAATCAGCCCCAGCATTTT,CASSVGTAYNQPQHF
-,TRBJ2-1,TRBV11-2,-,TGTGCCAGCAGCTCAGTGGACAATGAGCAGTTCTTC,CASSSVDNEQFF
-,TRBJ2-3,TRBV4-2,TRBD2,TGTGCCAGCAGCCAGGCGGGAGTACTCACAGATACGCAGTATTTT,CASSQAGVLTDTQYF
-,TRBJ2-2,TRBV11-2,-,TGTGCCAGCAGCTTAGTTAGGGGAAGCACCGGGGAGCTGTTTTTT,CASSLVRGSTGELFF
-,TRBJ1-2,TRBV5-5,-,TGTGCCAGCAGCTTGTGGGAGGCTCGCGATGGCTACACCTTC,CASSLWEARDGYTF
once,TRBJ2-7,TRBV7-2,TRBD2,TGTGCCAGCAGCTTAATCGGGACTACTTACGAGCAGTACTTC,CASSLIGTTYEQYF
-,TRBJ1-6,TRBV4-3,-,TGCGCCAGCAGCCAAGATGGGGGGCGTAATTCACCCCTCCACTTT,CASSQDGGRNSPLHF
-,TRBJ2-3,TRBV7-6,-,TGTGCCAGCAGCTTAATCGCGGGAATGCACTCCACAGATACGCGGTATTTT,CASSLIAGMHSTDTRYF
-,TRBJ1-5,TRBV5-1,TRBD1,TGCGCCAGCAGCTTGTTTGGGACAGGTGATCAGCCCCAGCATTTT,CASSLFGTGDQPQHF
-,TRBJ2-3,TRBV10-3,TRBD2,TGTGCCATCAGTGTGTCAACAATGTCAGCGGGAGCTAGCACAGATACGCAGTATTTT,CAISVSTMSAGASTDTQYF
few,TRBJ1-1,TRBV10-3,TRBD1,TGTGCCACCGGACAGGGGGCGGTCACTGAAGCTTTCTTT,CATGQGAVTEAFF
-,TRBJ2-5,TRBV5-1,TRBD2,TGCGCCAGCAGCTTAGGGGCCCTAGCGGGAGGGACTCAAGAGACCCAGTACTTC,CASSLGALAGGTQETQYF
-,TRBJ2-5,TRBV5-1,-,TGCGCCAGCAGCTTGGAATTGGGCCTGGAGACCCAGTACTTC,CASSLELGLETQYF
few,TRBJ2-7,TRBV4-3,-,TGCGCCAGCAGCCAAGATAGCGGCAGGCGACAAACCTACGAGCAGTACTTC,CASSQDSGRRQTYEQYF
-,TRBJ2-5,TRBV2,-,TGTGCCCTCGGTGGGAACCAAGAGACCCAGTACTTC,CALGGNQETQYF
few,TRBJ2-1,TRBV29-1,-,TGCAGCGCTCCGCGGGACACCCTTAGCTACAATGAGCAGTTCTTC,CSAPRDTLSYNEQFF
-,TRBJ1-3,TRBV20-1,-,TGCAGTGCTAGAGATGGGTTTAAGTCAGGAAACACCATATATTTT,CSARDGFKSGNTIYF
few,TRBJ2-1,TRBV29-1,TRBD1,TGCAGCGTGGGGACAGGGGGGAACAATGAGCAGTTCTTC,CSVGTGGNNEQFF
few,TRBJ1-1,TRBV3-1,-,TGTGCCAGCAGCCGAAGGGACACGCGAGATCAAGCTTTCTTT,CASSRRDTRDQAFF
-,TRBJ2-1,TRBV20-1,TRBD2,TGCAGTGCTAGCCCCCCCGCAGCGGGAGCGATCTACAATGAGCAGTTCTTC,CSASPPAAGAIYNEQFF
-,TRBJ2-1,TRBV4-1,-,TGCGCCAGCAGCCACTTCGGGGGATCCTACAATGAGCAGTTCTTC,CASSHFGGSYNEQFF
-,TRBJ2-7,TRBV6-2/TRBV6-3,TRBD1,TGTGCCAGCAGTCGCCCGAGACAGGGTTTCGAGCAGTACTTC,CASSRPRQGFEQYF
-,TRBJ2-1,TRBV5-4,TRBD2,TGTGCCAGCAGCACCGAGACGGGACTAGGCGGCGATGAGCAGTTCTTC,CASSTETGLGGDEQFF
-,TRBJ2-1,TRBV24-1,-,TGTGCCACCAGTGACGGAGGGTGGGGGTACAATGAGCAGTTCTTC,CATSDGGWGYNEQFF
-,TRBJ2-7,TRBV28,TRBD1,TGTGCCAGCAGCCCGATGGACAGGAGCAAGGTCTACGAGCGGTACTTC,CASSPMDRSKVYERYF
-,TRBJ1-6,TRBV20-1,-,TGCAGTGCTAGAGAAGGGGCATCCTATAATTCACCCCTCCACTTT,CSAREGASYNSPLHF
-,TRBJ2-7,TRBV2,-,TGTGCCAGTTGGGGACTGAACTACGAGCAGTACTTC,CASWGLNYEQYF
-,TRBJ2-5,TRBV7-2,-,TGTGCCAGCAGCTTATACCCGGGCCAAGAGACCCAGTACTTC,CASSLYPGQETQYF